The source of this T cell receptor beta chain is a study of post-analysis software for immune sequencing data (dated by TCRdb to between 2014 and 2017). Study-wide context: Relapsing-remitting, secondary progressive and progressive-relapsing multiple sclerosis were recorded as disease courses, and subtype annotation was lacking for some patients. A subset of samples was prepared in parallel using single-end sample barcoding, then pooled and co-amplified after Illumina adapter ligation. The multiple sclerosis patient repertoires were compared with approximately 11 previously published healthy control repertoires from donors aged 6 to 25 years. What the authors observed across the whole study: Direct clustering with F measure showed strong co-clustering of samples prepared in the same batch, prompting a batch-effect correction. Compared with controls, multiple sclerosis patients had significantly lower normalized Chao1 diversity, a finding suggesting substantial peripheral T-cell clonal expansion. The multiple sclerosis patient group was slightly younger than the control group. Significantly higher frequencies in patients than in controls were found for roughly 5 TRBV segments, including TRBV5-6, TRBV5-1 and TRBV20-1.

The CDR3 holds 15 amino acids from the cysteine to the phenylalanine. Of the read, only the CDR3 DNA is kept; its 45 bases are in frame from base 1. V trim: 5 bases; J trim: 3 bases; unmatched bases: 8. Via the germline V gene (reference sequence), CDR1 is SEHNR and CDR2 FQNEAQ. To demonstrate the VDJtools post-analysis software, TCR beta repertoires were profiled from the peripheral blood of about 13 young patients with multiple sclerosis. Multiple sclerosis patients were children and adolescents aged about 6 to 15 years. A word on this clonotype: Its antigen is not yet known. Per-nucleotide qualities are absent, and no much larger clonotype sits a single base away.

Preparation of the library involved PCR. The run used an Illumina HiSeq 2500. To reduce PCR and sequencing biases, unique molecular identifiers were built into the TCR beta cDNA libraries. Some 500,000 cDNA molecules were obtained for every 1 to 10 million input T cells, so each molecule roughly corresponded to one T cell. Patient libraries were prepared and sequenced with the same protocol used for the earlier healthy control dataset. Samples belonging to the same batch were prepared together, multiplexed and sequenced on a shared HiSeq lane. On the authors' methods: MIGEC handled the raw barcoded reads, throwing out single-read molecular identifier groups before consensus assembly and CDR3 extraction. VDJtools was used for post-analysis of the clonotype tables, with diversity normalized by down-sampling every dataset to the smallest sample size. In repertoire overlap clustering, CDR3 amino acid sequences, but not nucleotide sequences, were matched to correct batch-related cross-sample contamination. TCRdb trimmed public reads at Q25 via fastp, called clones via MiXCR and kept in-frame beta chains. Rows merge per CDR3 protein into single entries with the most common DNA and genes. TCRdb, not the original authors, processed these V and J calls. This sample gives hundreds of thousands of distinct CDR3 sequences in total; about 60% of them show up just once. 11% of the sample rests with the top ten.

Sequenced material: blood. The receptor comes from a girl aged 2-10 years with multiple sclerosis. This receptor chain uses TRBV7-9 and TRBJ2-7, and TRBD1 matches 9 of the central bases. Here is the DNA: TGTGCCAGCAGCGGCCTCTGGACAGGGGACTACGAGCAGTACTTC. Translation gives CASSGLWTGDYEQYF.